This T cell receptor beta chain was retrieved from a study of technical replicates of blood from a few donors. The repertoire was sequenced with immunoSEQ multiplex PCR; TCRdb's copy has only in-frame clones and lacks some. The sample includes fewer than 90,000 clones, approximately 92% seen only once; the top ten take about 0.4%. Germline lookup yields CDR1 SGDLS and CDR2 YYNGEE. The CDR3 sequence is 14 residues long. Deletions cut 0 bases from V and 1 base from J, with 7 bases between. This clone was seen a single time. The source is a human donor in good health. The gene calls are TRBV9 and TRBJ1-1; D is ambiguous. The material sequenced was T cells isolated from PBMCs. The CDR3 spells CASSVAWQNTEAFF. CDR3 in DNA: TGTGCCAGCAGCGTAGCGTGGCAGAACACTGAAGCTTTCTTT.